This T cell receptor (beta chain) was documented in a study of blood T cell repertoires in COVID-19. Study-wide background: PBMCs, B-cell-depleted T cells, or T cells provided the cDNA or gDNA that made up the material.

As handled by the study authors: By means of reference gene primer amplification, nucleated cell counts were estimated. Sequencing used immunoSEQ multiplex PCR; TCRdb keeps in-frame clones, though not all of them. The DNA was the basis for D and trimming; V, J and clone size are from that table. The sample yields about 130,000 clones, about four fifths seen once. CDR3 size: 14 residues. From germline, CDR1 is MNHEY and CDR2 SMNVEV (reference sequence). V was cut by 2 bases and J by 5 bases, with 12 bases left in between. The V and J genes are TRBV27 and TRBJ2-5; D remains unclear. Sequencing used peripheral blood. The source of this sequence is a woman between 70 and 85 years old with COVID-19, enrolled during active disease. The CDR3 spells CASSLLPLEETQYF. The CDR3 DNA sequence: TGTGCCAGCAGTTTACTCCCCCTGGAGGAGACCCAGTACTTC.